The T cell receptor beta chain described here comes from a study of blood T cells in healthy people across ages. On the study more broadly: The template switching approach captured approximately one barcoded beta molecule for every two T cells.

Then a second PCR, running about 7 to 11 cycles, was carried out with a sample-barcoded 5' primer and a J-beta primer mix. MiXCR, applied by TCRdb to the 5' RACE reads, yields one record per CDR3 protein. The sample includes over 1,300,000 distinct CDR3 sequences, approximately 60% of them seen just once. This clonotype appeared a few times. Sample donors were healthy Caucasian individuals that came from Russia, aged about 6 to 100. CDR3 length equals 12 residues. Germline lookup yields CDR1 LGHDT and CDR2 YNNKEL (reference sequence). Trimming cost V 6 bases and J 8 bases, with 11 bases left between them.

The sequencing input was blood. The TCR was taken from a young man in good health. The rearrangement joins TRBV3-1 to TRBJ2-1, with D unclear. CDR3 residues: CASSRRVYEQFF. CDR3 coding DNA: TGTGCCAGCAGTCGACGGGTTTATGAGCAGTTCTTC.